The text below deals with one T cell receptor (beta chain). TCRdb fed the RT-PCR reads into MiXCR, producing one record per CDR3 protein. The profile shows roughly 960,000 distinct CDR3 sequences, roughly 18% of them singletons. The sample belongs to a study of patients and donors after allogeneic stem cell transplantation. This CDR3 comprises 15 residues. The V and J ends lost 5 bases and 5 bases, in that order; junction bases with no gene match: 5. Germline loops: CDR1 SGHTA, CDR2 FQGTGA. The V gene is TRBV7-3, the J gene TRBJ2-5; 13 positions match TRBD2. Specimen: blood, either unsorted or a sorted T cell fraction (not recorded which). The sequence was collected from a human donor who was either an allogeneic HSCT recipient or a stem cell or donor lymphocyte infusion donor (not recorded which). It is not recorded whose cells these are; they may come from a transplant donor. This CDR3 is CASSVLAGGIETQYF. For the CDR3, the DNA is TGTGCCAGCAGCGTACTAGCGGGGGGGATCGAGACCCAGTACTTC. Combining the CDR3 with reference TRBV7-3 and TRBJ2-5 gives the whole variable domain GAGVSQTPSNKVTEKGKYVELRCDPISGHTALYWYRQSLGQGPEFLIYFQGTGAADDSGLPNDRFFAVRPEGSVSTLKIQRTERGDSAVYLCASSVLAGGIETQYFGPGTRLLVL.